A selection of T cell receptor beta chains follows, all from one sample in a study of long-term antiretroviral therapy in people with HIV. The method was immunoSEQ multiplex PCR; TCRdb's version includes in-frame clones alone and lacks a portion of them. The sample has 48,000 or so clones; 84% are singletons. The specimen was unsorted PBMCs, collected 0.8 years after starting antiretroviral therapy. All receptors derive from a woman between 18 and 30 years old with HIV. CDR3s include the opening cysteine and the closing phenylalanine or tryptophan.

cdr3_aa v_call
CASSQAPDAHSYEQYF TRBV4-1
CASSLVGSGITGELFF TRBV7-2
CASSDGTGGNEQFF TRBV6-4
CSVLAPWGTDTQYF TRBV29-1
CADEENETQYF TRBV7-2
CATCLGAFGEQYF TRBV28
CASSQPWTGGFTEAFF TRBV28
CASSSGALLAGGMYEQYF TRBV5-1
CASSEAGLDTEAFF TRBV25-1
CASSFSGRMDEQFF TRBV2